A single sample is the source of the 6 T cell receptor beta chains below, sequenced in a study of follicular helper T cells after annual influenza vaccination. Sample time point: 2015-2016 season, 7 days after influenza vaccination. The method was immunoSEQ multiplex PCR; TCRdb's version includes in-frame clones alone and lacks a portion of them. The profile shows approximately 11,000 clones, approximately 78% of them singletons. Sequenced material: CXCR5+ CD38- circulating T follicular helper cells from blood, taken 7 days after influenza vaccination. Noted subset: circulating Tfh, non-naive CD4+CXCR5+PD-1+ (ICOS+CD38+ or ICOS-CD38-). The receptor set was obtained from an adult who received the influenza vaccine.

The chain is built from TRBV29-1 and TRBJ2-2; a possible D gene is TRBD1 (7 bases). Germline CDR1 is SQVTM and CDR2 is ANQGSEA. V lost 6 bases and J lost 6, with 14 bases in between. This CDR3 is built from 13 residues. In DNA form, the CDR3 reads TGCAGCGTGGGGGGCACAGGGGCCGGGGAGCTGTTTTTT. Residues: CSVGGTGAGELFF.

The genes are TRBV7-2 and TRBJ2-6; 8 nucleotides agree with TRBD1. The V and J ends lost 0 bases and 4 bases, in that order; junction bases with no gene match: 5. The CDR3 is 17 residues long. Germline CDR1 SGHTA, CDR2 FQGNSA. The CDR3 DNA is TGTGCCAGCAGCTTAGCGCGGACAGGGAGAGGGGCCAACGTCCTGACTTTC. It specifies CASSLARTGRGANVLTF.

This chain connects TRBV7-2 to TRBJ1-1, with D hard to call. The CDR3 runs 13 residues. The germline V gene has CDR1 SGHTA and CDR2 FQGNSA. Trimming left V 7 bases short and J 1 base short, with 10 bases between. The CDR3 bases are TGTGCCAGCAAGAAGGACGGGAACACTGAAGCTTTCTTT. Translation: CASKKDGNTEAFF.

The J gene is TRBJ1-2, the V gene TRBV7-2, with 8 positions matching TRBD1. This CDR3 has 14 residues. Germline V gene data show CDR1 as SGHTA and CDR2 as FQGNSA. With V trimmed by 5 bases and J by 3 bases, 5 bases remained unmatched. CDR3 nucleotide sequence: TGTGCCAGCAGCGCACAGGGGGGCTACTATGGCTACACCTTC. Its translation: CASSAQGGYYGYTF.

This sequence joins TRBV10-3 and TRBJ1-5; the D is unclear. The CDR3 sequence is 14 residues long. Per the germline V gene, CDR1 is ENHRY and CDR2 is SYGVKD. Trimming pared 0 bases from V and 7 bases from J, leaving 10 bases between. CDR3 nucleotides: TGTGCCATCAGTGAGTCTACGGCGGGACAGCCCCAGCATTTT. The encoded protein is CAISESTAGQPQHF.

The chain employs TRBV10-3 and TRBJ2-7; D may be TRBD2 (6 bases). In germline, CDR1 is ENHRY, CDR2 SYGVKD. The CDR3 spans 14 residues. Trimming removed 6 bases at V and 6 bases at J, with 18 bases between. The CDR3 reads CAISPRDGAGEQYF. DNA of the CDR3: TGTGCCATCAGCCCGCGGGATGGAGCGGGCGAGCAGTACTTC.